This is a list of T cell receptor beta chains from one sample in a study of T cell responses to AZD1222 COVID-19 vaccine. Profiling relied on immunoSEQ multiplex PCR, and the TCRdb table lists in-frame clones only, not all of them. The data show roughly 150,000 clones, around 90% seen once. Here the sequenced sample was peripheral blood, taken on day 0 of AZD1222 vaccination. These receptors were obtained from an adult in good health. Each CDR3 is given with its conserved first and last residue. D genes are given only for firm matches. For some rows the clone size is stated as once, few or many, or as a class when expanded; others skip it.

CASSQDIGGELFF,TGTGCCAGCAGCCAAGATATAGGCGGGGAGCTGTTTTTT,-,-,TRBV14,TRBJ2-2
CASSLEGTALRRASTDTQYF,TGTGCCAGCAGCTTGGAGGGGACCGCGCTTCGGCGGGCCAGCACAGATACGCAGTATTTT,-,-,TRBV5-4,TRBJ2-3
CASDGVAGGHGELFF,TGTGCTAGTGATGGGGTGGCAGGGGGTCACGGGGAGCTGTTTTTT,TRBD1,-,TRBV12-5,TRBJ2-2
CAWSVGQGAGNTIYF,TGTGCCTGGAGTGTGGGACAGGGGGCTGGAAACACCATATATTTT,TRBD1,once,TRBV30,TRBJ1-3
CASSTTSHNEQFF,TGTGCCAGCAGCACGACTAGCCACAATGAGCAGTTCTTC,TRBD2,-,TRBV7-9,TRBJ2-1
CASSLGARPNYGYTF,TGTGCCAGCAGCTTAGGTGCCAGACCGAACTATGGCTACACCTTC,-,-,TRBV13,TRBJ1-2
CASSLVGLLYTQYF,TGTGCCAGCAGCTTAGTAGGCCTTCTCTATACGCAGTATTTT,-,-,TRBV7-9,TRBJ2-3
CASSQRRGIDTQYF,TGTGCCAGCAGCCAACGCAGGGGGATAGATACGCAGTATTTT,TRBD1,once,TRBV3-1/TRBV3-2,TRBJ2-3
CASSEDTDTQYF,TGCGCCAGCAGTGAGGACACAGATACGCAGTATTTT,-,-,TRBV10-2,TRBJ2-3
CASSFRGSVTDTQYF,TGTGCCAGCAGCTTCAGAGGGAGCGTCACAGATACGCAGTATTTT,-,-,TRBV7-9,TRBJ2-3
CASSLGGLTEQYF,TGTGCTAGCAGCTTAGGGGGACTGACCGAGCAGTACTTC,-,-,TRBV7-7,TRBJ2-7
CASSDRGQGNTGELFF,TGCGCCAGCAGCGACCGGGGGCAGGGAAACACCGGGGAGCTGTTTTTT,-,-,TRBV5-1,TRBJ2-2
CASKSSGSGYNEQFF,TGCGCCAGCAAATCTAGCGGGAGTGGCTACAATGAGCAGTTCTTC,TRBD2,-,TRBV5-1,TRBJ2-1
CASSLERRLEAFF,TGCGCCAGCAGCTTGGAACGACGGCTTGAAGCTTTCTTT,-,few,TRBV5-1,TRBJ1-1
CASSRDPAENSNQPQHF,TGTGCCAGCAGCCGAGACCCGGCAGAAAATAGCAATCAGCCCCAGCATTTT,-,-,TRBV4-2,TRBJ1-5
CASSPGLAGGDTQYF,TGTGCCAGCAGCCCCGGACTAGCGGGGGGAGATACGCAGTATTTT,TRBD2,-,TRBV7-3,TRBJ2-3
CASSRDTLNTEAFF,TGTGCCAGCAGCCGGGACACTTTGAACACTGAAGCTTTCTTT,-,-,TRBV2,TRBJ1-1
CASSESVSAPLHF,TGCGCCAGCAGTGAGTCGGTTTCCGCACCCCTCCACTTT,-,once,TRBV10-2,TRBJ1-6
CASSRQGAFYGYTF,TGTGCCAGCAGCCGGCAGGGGGCTTTCTATGGCTACACCTTC,TRBD1,-,TRBV3-1/TRBV3-2,TRBJ1-2
CASSQEIGGYGYTF,TGTGCCAGCAGCCAAGAAATAGGGGGCTACGGCTACACCTTC,TRBD1,-,TRBV14,TRBJ1-2
CASSLGGSQPQHF,TGTGCCAGCAGCTTAGGGGGCAGTCAGCCCCAGCATTTT,-,once,TRBV7-8,TRBJ1-5
CASSKDRNSNQPQHF,TGTGCCAGCAGCAAGGACAGGAATAGCAATCAGCCCCAGCATTTT,TRBD1,-,TRBV11-2,TRBJ1-5
CASRAGDTEAFF,TGTGCCAGTAGGGCGGGGGACACTGAAGCTTTCTTT,-,-,TRBV19,TRBJ1-1
CASSHRVRGGGNTIYF,TGTGCCAGCAGCCACAGGGTCAGGGGTGGGGGAAACACCATATATTTT,-,-,TRBV7-8,TRBJ1-3
CASSLIHPGTEAFF,TGTGCCAGCAGCTTAATACACCCTGGGACTGAAGCTTTCTTT,-,-,TRBV7-3,TRBJ1-1
CASSQEGRGSGNTIYF,TGTGCCAGCAGCCAAGAAGGCAGGGGTTCTGGAAACACCATATATTTT,-,-,TRBV3-1/TRBV3-2,TRBJ1-3
CASSVTAINEKLFF,TGTGCCAGCAGCGTGACAGCTATTAATGAAAAACTGTTTTTT,-,-,TRBV9,TRBJ1-4
CASSYSVGYSTEAFF,TGTGCCAGCAGTTACTCTGTGGGGTACAGCACTGAAGCTTTCTTT,-,-,TRBV6-5,TRBJ1-1
CASSTRQGVLNEKLFF,TGTGCCAGTAGTACCCGACAGGGGGTACTTAATGAAAAACTGTTTTTT,TRBD1,-,TRBV19,TRBJ1-4